This section outlines one T cell receptor beta chain sequence together with its context. Its antigen specificity is not known. The sample holds no much larger clone one base away, and base qualities are not on file. This entry belongs to a study of T cell repertoires in cytomegalovirus infection (dated by TCRdb to the late 2010s). Regarding the research as a whole: Because public TCR beta signatures pointed to carriage of CMV infection together with the matching HLA type, the HLA type of each donor mattered for the analysis. The study at large found these results: The ex vivo response was dominated by HLA-C-restricted CMV-specific TCR beta clonotypes, and the single most frequent clonotype in two of eight donors was supplied by these HLA-C-restricted clonotypes. Cumulative frequency of public TCR beta family members discriminated carriers of CMV infection plus the relevant HLA type in this cohort and an independent approximately 360-donor cohort.

Reads for this sample came from an Illumina HiSeq 1500. The public reads were run again by TCRdb, first through fastp at Q25 and then through MiXCR, and only productive beta chains were kept. Here each entry gathers all rows of one CDR3 protein and keeps the most common genes and DNA. The sample contains approximately 500,000 distinct CDR3 sequences, about 17% of them found a single time. Approximately 24% of the sample goes to the ten largest clones. A distance of 10 bases separates the germline ends of V and J, which lose 1 base and 0 bases respectively. The CDR3, cysteine through phenylalanine, is 16 amino acids long. Left in the record is the CDR3 DNA by itself, 48 bases read in frame from the first base. The germline V gene (reference sequence) specifies MNHEY as CDR1 and SMNVEV as CDR2.

This sequence was found in a human donor in good health (CMV status not recorded). Some clones in this sample may be carry-over from other donors' samples. Sequencing used CD8+ T cells from PBMCs. The chain couples TRBV27 to TRBJ2-1, with no reliable assignment of the D segment. The CDR3 corresponds to CASSLFAPSSYNEQFF. The sequenced DNA is TGTGCCAGCAGTTTATTCGCACCCAGCTCCTACAATGAGCAGTTCTTC.